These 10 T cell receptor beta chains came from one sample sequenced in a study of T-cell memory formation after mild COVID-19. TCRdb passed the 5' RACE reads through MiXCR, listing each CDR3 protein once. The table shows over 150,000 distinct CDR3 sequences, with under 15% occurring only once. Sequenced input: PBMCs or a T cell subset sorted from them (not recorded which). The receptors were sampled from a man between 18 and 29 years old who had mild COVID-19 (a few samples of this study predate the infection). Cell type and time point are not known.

CDR3 DNA sequence: TGCGCCAGCAGCCTCGGGGACAGGGGACAAAAACTGTTTTTT. Translating gives CASSLGDRGQKLFF. This chain joins TRBV5-1 and TRBJ1-4; TRBD1 matches at 10 bases. V was clipped by 4 bases and J by 9 bases; unmatched bases: 6. Germline V gene lookup returns CDR1 SGHRS and CDR2 YFSETQ. The CDR3 loop spans 14 amino acids.

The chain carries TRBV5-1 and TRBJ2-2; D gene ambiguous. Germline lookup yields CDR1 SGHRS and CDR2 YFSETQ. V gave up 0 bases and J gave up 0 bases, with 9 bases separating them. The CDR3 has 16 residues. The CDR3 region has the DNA TGCGCCAGCAGCTTGGCCCAGGTTGCGAACACCGGGGAGCTGTTTTTT. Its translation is CASSLAQVANTGELFF.

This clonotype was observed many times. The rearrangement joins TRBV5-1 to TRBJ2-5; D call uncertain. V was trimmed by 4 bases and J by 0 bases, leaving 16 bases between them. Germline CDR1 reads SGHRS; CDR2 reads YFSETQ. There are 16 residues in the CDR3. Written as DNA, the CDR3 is TGCGCCAGCAGCCGTATGGGCGGCGAATACCAAGAGACCCAGTACTTC. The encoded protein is CASSRMGGEYQETQYF.

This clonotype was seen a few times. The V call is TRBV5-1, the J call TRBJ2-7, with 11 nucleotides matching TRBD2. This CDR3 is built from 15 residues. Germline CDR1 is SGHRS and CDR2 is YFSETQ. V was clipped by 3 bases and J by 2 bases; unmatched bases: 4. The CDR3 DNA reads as TGCGCCAGCAGCTCCGGGACTAGCGGAGCCTACGAGCAGTACGTC. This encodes CASSSGTSGAYEQYV.

This chain's CDR3 is CSAGRGVAYEQYF. The CDR3 bases are TGCAGTGCAGGGCGGGGAGTTGCCTACGAGCAGTACTTC. The chain uses TRBV20-1 and TRBJ2-7, with D perhaps matching TRBD2 (6 bases). The CDR3 loop spans 13 amino acids. Looked up from germline, CDR1 is DFQATT and CDR2 is SNEGSKA (reference sequence). V lost 6 bases to trimming and J lost 2 bases, with 14 bases between them.

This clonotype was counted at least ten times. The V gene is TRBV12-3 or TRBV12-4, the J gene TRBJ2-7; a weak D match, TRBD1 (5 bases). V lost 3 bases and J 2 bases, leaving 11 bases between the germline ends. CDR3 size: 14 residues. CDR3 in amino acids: CASSFQGGPYEQYF. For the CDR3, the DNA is TGTGCCAGCAGTTTCCAGGGTGGACCCTACGAGCAGTACTTC.

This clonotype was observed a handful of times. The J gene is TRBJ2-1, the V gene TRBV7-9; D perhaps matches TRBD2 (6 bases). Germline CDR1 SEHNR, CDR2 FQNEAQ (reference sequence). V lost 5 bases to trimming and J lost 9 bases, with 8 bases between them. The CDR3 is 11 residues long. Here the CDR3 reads CASSGGAEQFF. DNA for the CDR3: TGTGCCAGCAGCGGCGGGGCTGAGCAGTTCTTC.

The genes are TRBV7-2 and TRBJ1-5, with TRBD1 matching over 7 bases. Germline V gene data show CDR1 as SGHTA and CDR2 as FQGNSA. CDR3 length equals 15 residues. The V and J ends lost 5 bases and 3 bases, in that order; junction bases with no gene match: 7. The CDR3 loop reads CASSLQGRDNQPQHF. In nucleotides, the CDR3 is TGTGCCAGCAGCCTACAGGGGCGGGACAATCAGCCCCAGCATTTT.

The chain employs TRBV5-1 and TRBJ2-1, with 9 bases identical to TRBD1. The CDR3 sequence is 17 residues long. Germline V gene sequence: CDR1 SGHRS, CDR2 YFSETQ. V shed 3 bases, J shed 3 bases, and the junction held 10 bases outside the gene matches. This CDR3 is CASSYTPGQGFYNEQFF. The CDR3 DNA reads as TGCGCCAGCAGCTATACACCGGGACAGGGATTCTACAATGAGCAGTTCTTC.

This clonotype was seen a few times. In nucleotides, the CDR3 is TGTGCCAGCAGTTTGAACCCGGGACGGGACTACGAGCAGTACTTC. This encodes CASSLNPGRDYEQYF. The chain combines TRBV12-3 or TRBV12-4 with TRBJ2-7; D may correspond to TRBD1 or TRBD2 (5 bases each). V was cut by 3 bases and J by 3 bases, with 15 bases left in between. The CDR3 length is 15 residues.